These 23 T cell receptor beta chains were all obtained from the same sample, sequenced in a study of CD8 T cells in ankylosing spondylitis. TCRdb fed the 5' RACE reads into MiXCR, producing one record per CDR3 protein. The sample has roughly 35,000 distinct CDR3 sequences, approximately 11% seen once; the top ten hold around 20%. The sequencing input was synovial fluid, either unsorted or a sorted T cell fraction (not recorded which). All receptors derive from a male donor with ankylosing spondylitis.

This clonotype was counted between two and nine times. V and J are TRBV25-1 and TRBJ2-5, with unresolved D. The CDR3 has 13 residues. Germline-derived CDR1 and CDR2 are MGHDK and SYGVNS. The V end was cut by 2 bases, the J end by 3 bases, with 7 bases between. The CDR3 spells CASSEEAEETQYF. In DNA, the CDR3 is TGTGCCAGCAGTGAAGAAGCAGAAGAGACCCAGTACTTC. The full variable domain, its missing parts supplied by reference TRBV25-1 and TRBJ2-5, is EADIYQTPRYLVIGTGKKITLECSQTMGHDKMYWYQQDPGMELHLIHYSYGVNSTEKGDLSSESTVSRIRTEHFPLTLESARPSHTSQYLCASSEEAEETQYFGPGTRLLVL.

This clonotype was counted ten times or more. The rearrangement joins TRBV20-1 to TRBJ2-1; possible D gene TRBD2, 5 bases. Germline CDR1 reads DFQATT; CDR2 reads SNEGSKA (reference sequence). Trimming removed 1 base from V and 4 bases from J, with 5 bases in between. The CDR3 has 12 residues. The CDR3 sequence: CSARGTYNEQFF. The CDR3, as DNA: TGCAGTGCTAGAGGGACTTACAATGAGCAGTTCTTC.

This clonotype was seen a few times. The chain couples TRBV28 to TRBJ1-1; no reliable D call. V lost 6 bases and J lost 2, with 4 bases in between. The CDR3 runs to 11 residues. Germline V gene data show CDR1 as MDHEN and CDR2 as SYDVKM. The CDR3 nucleotides are TGTGCCAGCAGCCCCAACACTGAAGCTTTCTTT. It codes for CASSPNTEAFF.

The V and J genes are TRBV9 and TRBJ2-3; TRBD2 might be the D (5 bases). CDR3 length equals 14 residues. The V and J ends lost 1 base and 0 bases respectively, with 6 bases between them. Germline V CDR1 and CDR2: SGDLS, YYNGEE. CDR3 sequence (DNA): TGTGCCAGCAGCGTACGAGGGAGCACAGATACGCAGTATTTT. This translates into CASSVRGSTDTQYF.

The J gene is TRBJ1-2, the V gene TRBV7-9, with D tentatively TRBD1 (5 bases). The germline V gene has CDR1 SEHNR and CDR2 FQNEAQ (reference sequence). This CDR3 region has 14 residues. Trimming removed 5 bases from V and 4 bases from J, with 14 bases in between. The CDR3 sequence is CASSPTGGSYGYTF. In nucleotides, the CDR3 is TGTGCCAGCAGCCCTACCGGGGGATCCTATGGCTACACCTTC.

This clonotype was recorded at least ten times. V gene TRBV12-3 or TRBV12-4 combines with J gene TRBJ2-1; the match to TRBD1 covers 8 bases. The CDR3 extends over 14 amino acids. V lost 6 bases and J lost 1; bases outside the gene matches: 2. CDR3 residues: CASRDRGSYNEQFF. DNA for the CDR3: TGTGCCAGCAGAGACAGGGGATCCTACAATGAGCAGTTCTTC.

This clonotype occurred many times. The chain has TRBV12-5 and TRBJ2-1; D possibly corresponds to TRBD1 (6 bases). V was trimmed by 6 bases and J by 5 bases, leaving 17 bases between them. CDR3 length: 15 residues. Germline-derived CDR1 and CDR2 are LGHNT and FRNRAP. Here the CDR3 DNA reads TGTGCTAGTGGCCCTCATTCAGGGGCAAACAATGAGCAGTTCTTC. It encodes CASGPHSGANNEQFF.

This clonotype appeared many times. V is TRBV5-5 and J is TRBJ1-5, with 8 bases aligning to TRBD1. The CDR3 has 15 amino acids. The germline V gene encodes CDR1 SGHKS and CDR2 YYEKEE (reference sequence). Trimming took 4 bases from V and 7 from J; bases not matched to a gene: 10. CDR3 sequence: CASSTFDRGDQPQHF. The CDR3 region has the DNA TGTGCCAGCAGCACATTCGACAGGGGCGACCAGCCCCAGCATTTT. Filled out from reference TRBV5-5 and TRBJ1-5, the complete variable domain reads DAGVTQSPTHLIKTRGQQVTLRCSPISGHKSVSWYQQVLGQGPQFIFQYYEKEERGRGNFPDRFSARQFPNYSSELNVNALLLGDSALYLCASSTFDRGDQPQHFGDGTRLSIL.

The chain combines TRBV2 with TRBJ2-3; the match to TRBD2 covers 11 bases. Germline V gene sequence: CDR1 SNHLY, CDR2 FYNNEI. With V trimmed by 7 bases and J by 0 bases, 9 bases remained unmatched. The CDR3 extends over 17 amino acids. The CDR3: CASTFSGTSGSTDTQYF. DNA of the CDR3: TGTGCCAGCACTTTCTCCGGGACTAGCGGAAGCACAGATACGCAGTATTTT.

Ten or more counts support this clonotype. This chain connects TRBV7-8 to TRBJ2-7, with TRBD2 matching over 12 bases. Germline loops: CDR1 SGHVS, CDR2 FQNEAQ. After removal of 1 base from V and 7 bases from J, the junction contained 2 bases not matched to a gene. This CDR3 region has 14 residues. The CDR3, as DNA: TGTGCCAGCAGCTTAGGACTAGCGGGGGAAGAGCAGTACTTC. Its protein product is CASSLGLAGEEQYF.

This rearrangement joins TRBV12-3 or TRBV12-4 to TRBJ2-2; 7 nucleotides line up with TRBD2. The CDR3 runs to 16 residues. V trimming: 6 bases; J trimming: 5 bases; junction bases outside the gene matches: 12. DNA of the CDR3: TGTGCCAGCAGCCTTGACAGAGGGGAGGGGACCGGGGAGCTGTTTTTT. Translating gives CASSLDRGEGTGELFF.

CDR3 sequence reads: CASSLAGSTDTQYF. The CDR3, as DNA: TGCGCCAGCAGCTTGGCCGGGAGCACAGATACGCAGTATTTT. The chain joins TRBV5-1 to TRBJ2-3; D not resolved. The CDR3 is 14 residues long. Germline values: CDR1 SGHRS, CDR2 YFSETQ. V was cut by 0 bases and J by 0 bases, with 5 bases left in between.

This clonotype has a count of ten or more. The CDR3 sequence is CASSLERTSWNEQFF. CDR3 coding DNA: TGTGCCAGCAGTTTAGAAAGGACTAGCTGGAATGAGCAGTTCTTC. V and J are TRBV12-3 or TRBV12-4 and TRBJ2-1; 8 bases agree with TRBD2. This CDR3 contains 15 residues. With V trimmed by 1 base and J by 7 bases, 6 bases remained unmatched.

This sequence joins TRBV19 and TRBJ2-4; TRBD1 agrees at 8 bases. The CDR3 contains 13 residues. V lost 9 bases, J lost 4 bases, and 5 bases stayed unmatched. Germline V gene data show CDR1 as LNHDA and CDR2 as SQIVND (reference sequence). As DNA, the CDR3 is TGTGCCAGCAGACAGGGGAGGAAAAACATTCAGTACTTC. Its protein product is CASRQGRKNIQYF.

This clonotype was counted ten times or more. This chain uses TRBV6-5 with TRBJ2-1, with 14 bases that match TRBD2. Germline CDR1 is MNHEY and CDR2 is SVGAGI. The CDR3 is 17 amino acids. Trimming cost V 0 bases and J 3 bases; bases outside gene matches: 1. The CDR3 region is CASSYSGLAGVYNEQFF. In DNA, the CDR3 is TGTGCCAGCAGTTACTCGGGACTAGCGGGAGTCTACAATGAGCAGTTCTTC.

This sequence joins TRBV2 and TRBJ2-3; possible D gene TRBD2, 6 bases. The CDR3 covers 17 residues. The germline V gene has CDR1 SNHLY and CDR2 FYNNEI. V was trimmed by 6 bases and J by 2 bases, leaving 21 bases between them. CDR3 region: CASSLTRSGKNTDTQYF. The DNA of the CDR3 is TGTGCCAGCAGCCTTACCCGTAGCGGAAAAAACACAGATACGCAGTATTTT.

This chain links TRBV28 with TRBJ2-2, with D possibly TRBD2 on 6 matching bases. Per the germline V gene, CDR1 is MDHEN and CDR2 is SYDVKM. The CDR3 spans 17 residues. V lost 6 bases and J lost 4, with 21 bases in between. In nucleotides, the CDR3 is TGTGCCAGCAGCCCCGGGGACTTTCGCATTTTCACCGGGGAGCTGTTTTTT. It codes for CASSPGDFRIFTGELFF.

This clonotype was recorded many times. J is TRBJ2-1 and V is TRBV29-1; possibly TRBD2 for D (6 bases). Looked up from germline, CDR1 is SQVTM and CDR2 is ANQGSEA. The CDR3 is 13 amino acids. Trimming stripped 5 bases from V and 2 bases from J, with 10 bases between. CDR3 sequence: CSVLADPYNEQFF. DNA for the CDR3: TGCAGCGTTTTAGCGGACCCCTACAATGAGCAGTTCTTC.

The chain uses TRBV7-9 and TRBJ2-3, with D tentatively TRBD1 or TRBD2 (5 bases each). Trimming shortened V by 5 bases and J by 4 bases, and 7 bases separated the two germline ends. The CDR3 has 12 residues. Looked up from germline, CDR1 is SEHNR and CDR2 is FQNEAQ (reference sequence). CDR3 sequence: CASSRDADTQYF. The CDR3 nucleotides are TGTGCCAGCAGCCGGGACGCAGATACGCAGTATTTT.

At least ten counts were recorded for this clonotype. The rearrangement uses TRBV7-6 and TRBJ2-7; D tentatively reads TRBD1 or TRBD2 (5 bases each). The CDR3 has 14 amino acids. The germline V gene encodes CDR1 SGHVS and CDR2 FNYEAQ. V was clipped by 2 bases and J by 1 base, with 9 bases between them. The DNA for the CDR3 is TGTGCCAGCAGCTTAAACGAGGGGTCCTACGAGCAGTACTTC. This encodes CASSLNEGSYEQYF.

The rearrangement uses TRBV7-9 and TRBJ2-7; D ambiguous. Trimming stripped 1 base from V and 2 bases from J, with 9 bases between. This CDR3 comprises 14 residues. Germline loops: CDR1 SEHNR, CDR2 FQNEAQ (reference sequence). The CDR3 here is CASSLVLSPYEQYF. The CDR3, as DNA: TGTGCCAGCAGCTTAGTACTGTCGCCCTACGAGCAGTACTTC.

The chain employs TRBV28 and TRBJ2-7; 8 bases agree with TRBD1. CDR1 and CDR2 (germline): MDHEN, SYDVKM. V gave up 3 bases and J gave up 1 base; unmatched junction bases: 8. The CDR3 runs to 16 residues. In DNA, the CDR3 is TGTGCCAGCAGTTTCCTGACAGGGGCGAGGTCCTACGAGCAGTACTTC. Its translation is CASSFLTGARSYEQYF. Combining the CDR3 with reference TRBV28 and TRBJ2-7 gives the whole variable domain DVKVTQSSRYLVKRTGEKVFLECVQDMDHENMFWYRQDPGLGLRLIYFSYDVKMKEKGDIPEGYSVSREKKERFSLILESASTNQTSMYLCASSFLTGARSYEQYFGPGTRLTVT.

This clonotype was recorded a few times. CDR3 DNA sequence: TGTGCCAGCAGCTTCAGTGTACAGGGGATCCATGAGCAGTTCTTC. Translated: CASSFSVQGIHEQFF. This chain connects TRBV11-2 to TRBJ2-1, with 7 bases fitting TRBD1. The V and J ends lost 3 bases and 8 bases, in that order; junction bases with no gene match: 10. The length of the CDR3 is 15 residues. Germline V gene lookup returns CDR1 SGHAT and CDR2 FQNNGV.